This TCR beta chain is drawn from a study of PD-1 blockade in mismatch repair-deficient tumors. Looking at the study overall: Enrolled about 2013-2017, patients had progressing, pretreated mismatch repair-deficient cancers of approximately 13 types. The study, taken as a whole, reports: Tumor-resident clones, often absent from pretreatment blood, expanded after pembrolizumab and then contracted.

The table came from immunoSEQ multiplex PCR; TCRdb's copy has only in-frame clones and leaves some out. Among 30,000 to 40,000 clones, around 84% were seen once, and the ten largest hold around 4.2%. PCR or immunohistochemistry showed mismatch repair deficiency in every enrolled patient. A few pembrolizumab responders had their TCRs sequenced. On this clone itself: Antigen specificity is unknown.

CDR3 size: 13 residues. Germline V gene lookup returns CDR1 SGHVS and CDR2 FQNEAQ. Between the trimmed V and J ends, which lost 5 bases and 7 bases, there was a span of 12 bases. Sequencing used peripheral blood, obtained less than 95 weeks after starting pembrolizumab. This receptor was identified in an adult with mismatch repair-deficient cancer. The chain employs TRBV7-8 and TRBJ1-5; no reliable D call. The CDR3 protein is CASSPVYFQPQHF. The DNA for the CDR3 is TGTGCCAGCAGCCCGGTTTACTTCCAGCCCCAGCATTTT.